The 8 T cell receptor beta chains reported below all come from one sample, sequenced in a study of blood T cells in healthy people across ages (dated by TCRdb to between 2014 and 2017). The protocol used for the library was 5' RACE. The sequencer was an Illumina HiSeq 2500. A second PCR of roughly 6 to 12 cycles was performed with a sample-barcoded 5' primer and a J-beta primer mix. Using fastp trimming at Q25 and MiXCR clonotype assembly, TCRdb reanalyzed the public sequencing data and kept in-frame beta chains. CDR3 protein sequences are deduplicated, and each keeps its most common genes and DNA. This sample gives 550,000 to 750,000 distinct CDR3 sequences in total; around 20% of them show up just once. The top ten clonotypes cover around 3.4% of the sample. The sample was blood. Receptors originate from a man in his 70s in good health.

This clonotype showed up just a few times. The rearrangement joins TRBV19 to TRBJ2-2, with D unclear. Germline CDR1 and CDR2: LNHDA and SQIVND (reference sequence). This CDR3 comprises 14 residues. V shed 6 bases and J shed 4 bases, with 12 bases lying between them. In DNA, the CDR3 is TGTGCCAGTAGCTCTCTTGTGAGCACCGGGGAGCTGTTTTTT. It codes for CASSSLVSTGELFF.

This clonotype appeared a few times. The junction departs from germline at one end; a sequencing error may be responsible. V and J are TRBV5-1 and TRBJ2-1; D remains unclear. This CDR3 comprises 15 residues. Germline V gives CDR1 SGHRS, CDR2 YFSETQ. This CDR3 reads CASSLEVSSYNEQFF. CDR3 DNA: TGTGCCAGCAGCTTAGAAGTTAGCTCCTACAATGAGCAGTTCTTC.

This rearrangement joins TRBV20-1 to TRBJ2-5; 7 nucleotides line up with TRBD2. The CDR3 has 15 amino acids. The germline V gene has CDR1 DFQATT and CDR2 SNEGSKA (reference sequence). The junction had 9 bases not matched to a gene; V was cut back by 0 bases and J by 5 bases. The CDR3 nucleotides are TGCAGTGCTAGAGATGCAGGGAGGGTCGAGGAGACCCAGTACTTC. It encodes CSARDAGRVEETQYF.

The CDR3 sequence is CSAWDSVEAFF. CDR3 in DNA: TGCAGTGCTTGGGACAGTGTTGAAGCTTTCTTT. The chain couples TRBV20-1 to TRBJ1-1, with 7 bases identical to TRBD1. The CDR3 has 11 residues. Germline V gene lookup returns CDR1 DFQATT and CDR2 SNEGSKA (reference sequence). With 5 bases clipped from V and 7 bases from J, the junction kept 4 bases outside the gene matches.

The sample holds a few counts of this clonotype. V and J are TRBV6-2 or TRBV6-3 and TRBJ2-1; 8 bases fit TRBD2. Germline V gene data show CDR1 as MNHEY and CDR2 as SVGEGT. The CDR3 runs to 15 residues. V lost 2 bases and J lost 3; bases outside the gene matches: 3. CDR3 coding DNA: TGTGCCAGCAGTTACGTTCGGGAGGGCTACAATGAGCAGTTCTTC. Translation gives CASSYVREGYNEQFF.

This clonotype was seen only a few times. The rearrangement uses TRBV27 and TRBJ2-1; D ambiguous. Germline CDR1 reads MNHEY; CDR2 reads SMNVEV (reference sequence). Deletions cut 5 bases from V and 10 bases from J, with 12 bases between. This CDR3 has 12 residues. The CDR3 loop reads CASSPFLGEQFF. The CDR3 DNA reads TGTGCCAGCAGTCCCTTCCTTGGGGAGCAGTTCTTC.

This clonotype came up a few times. The chain is built from TRBV6-2 or TRBV6-3 and TRBJ2-1; D gene unclear. V dropped 8 bases and J dropped 3 bases, with 17 bases sitting between them. The CDR3 length is 15 residues. Per the germline V gene, CDR1 is MNHEY and CDR2 is SVGEGT. CDR3 DNA: TGTGCCAGCGCGTTCCGTCGCCTAAACTACAATGAGCAGTTCTTC. Translating it yields CASAFRRLNYNEQFF.

The chain has TRBV12-3 or TRBV12-4 and TRBJ2-7, with D hard to call. Trimming removed 3 bases at V and 7 bases at J, with 10 bases between. This CDR3 has 12 amino acids. Here the CDR3 reads CASSLLVKEQYF. CDR3 nucleotides: TGTGCCAGCAGTTTGTTGGTGAAGGAGCAGTACTTC.